This T cell receptor (beta chain) was identified in a study of cytotoxic CD8 clonotypes in ibrutinib-treated CLL. Some clones are missing from TCRdb's copy, which holds only in-frame ones; the method was immunoSEQ multiplex PCR. Among some 150,000 clones listed, approximately 80% were seen once. V was shortened by 0 bases and J by 7 bases, with 11 bases between the two germline ends. The CDR3 is 13 residues long. Germline V gives CDR1 SGDLS, CDR2 YYNGEE. The sample in question was PBMCs, obtained after 24 months of ibrutinib treatment. This chain joins TRBV9 and TRBJ2-7; D is ambiguous. The sequence was obtained from a human donor with chronic lymphocytic leukemia. The CDR3 loop reads CASSVGPLGEQYF. As DNA, the CDR3 is TGTGCCAGCAGCGTAGGACCCCTGGGGGAGCAGTACTTC.